This T cell receptor (beta chain) was sequenced during a study of shared clonotypes between healthy human individuals. The authors loaded around 190 ng DNA, around 30,000 T cell genomes, into sorted-subset replicate PCRs. The assay was immunoSEQ multiplex PCR, and TCRdb's table has in-frame clones only and misses some. The repertoire has over 850,000 clones, approximately 78% of them found once; the top ten carry approximately 0.5%. The ends were cut back, 0 bases at V and 4 bases at J, with 13 bases in the middle. This CDR3 spans 16 amino acids. Germline V CDR1 and CDR2: SGHTA, FQGNSA. V is TRBV7-2 and J is TRBJ2-4; D might be TRBD1 (5 bases). The sequence was collected from a man aged 18 to 35 in good health. Some clones in this sample may be carry-over from other donors' samples. The sample taken for sequencing was memory CD4+ T cells from PBMCs. Subset of the sample: CD45RA-negative fraction. The CDR3 protein is CASSLAGQMGKNIQYF. The CDR3 bases are TGTGCCAGCAGCTTAGCCGGACAAATGGGTAAAAACATTCAGTACTTC. Based on the CDR3 plus reference TRBV7-2 and TRBJ2-4, the full variable domain is GAGVSQSPSNKVTEKGKDVELRCDPISGHTALYWYRQSLGQGLEFLIYFQGNSAPDKSGLPSDRFSAERTGGSVSTLTIQRTQQEDSAVYLCASSLAGQMGKNIQYFGAGTRLSVL.